This T cell receptor (beta chain) was documented in a study of T cells in localized non-small cell lung cancer. Profiling relied on immunoSEQ multiplex PCR, and the TCRdb table lists in-frame clones only, not all of them. Altogether 15,000 to 20,000 clones are present, around 82% being singletons, with the ten largest covering roughly 36%. Trimming at V came to 0 bases and at J to 2 bases, leaving 5 bases not matched to a gene. Per germline, CDR1 SGHRS and CDR2 YFSETQ. The CDR3 runs 17 residues. The material was peripheral blood, obtained before any cancer treatment. This clonotype was sampled from a male donor aged 60 or over with stage III lung adenocarcinoma. The chain carries TRBV5-1 and TRBJ1-4; 9 nucleotides agree with TRBD1. The CDR3: CASSLAATGGTNEKLFF. The CDR3 DNA follows: TGCGCCAGCAGCTTGGCCGCGACAGGGGGTACTAATGAAAAACTGTTTTTT.